A single sample gave rise to the 26 T cell receptor beta chains below, sequenced in a study of shared clonotypes between healthy human individuals. As defined, naive CD8 cells were CD45RO-negative and positively selected for CCR7, with terminally differentiated effector memory CD45RA+ cells excluded. Sequencing used immunoSEQ multiplex PCR; TCRdb keeps in-frame clones, though not all of them. This table holds 2 million or so clones, about 94% found once. The sample was naive CD8+ T cells sorted from blood. The receptors were gathered from a man younger than 35 in good health.

The chain uses TRBV4-1 and TRBJ2-7, with unresolved D. V lost 1 base to trimming and J lost 10 bases, with 8 bases between them. CDR3 length equals 11 residues. From germline, CDR1 is MGHRA and CDR2 YSYEKL. Here the CDR3 reads CASSQGGTQYF. CDR3 DNA: TGCGCCAGCAGCCAAGGGGGTACACAGTACTTC.

J is TRBJ1-1 and V is TRBV7-9; D remains unclear. Trimming removed 1 base at V and 3 bases at J, with 3 bases between. The CDR3 consists of 12 residues. Looked up from germline, CDR1 is SEHNR and CDR2 is FQNEAQ (reference sequence). Written as DNA, the CDR3 is TGTGCCAGCAGCTTAGTGTACACTGAAGCTTTCTTT. Protein: CASSLVYTEAFF.

The CDR3 here is CASSLDWSWAQYF. CDR3 bases: TGTGCCAGCAGCTTAGATTGGAGTTGGGCCCAGTACTTC. The chain couples TRBV11-2 to TRBJ2-5; D unclear. Germline V gene data show CDR1 as SGHAT and CDR2 as FQNNGV. This CDR3 has 13 residues. Trimming took 0 bases from V and 9 from J, leaving 11 bases between them.

The gene calls are TRBV21-1 and TRBJ2-7; the D call in the table, TRBD1, was not verified against the DNA. TRBV21-1 represents a pseudogene. The CDR3 is 16 amino acids. The CDR3 sequence is CASSPRGPRQGYEQYF. The CDR3 DNA reads TGTGCCAGCAGCCCCCGAGGCCCGAGACAGGGTTACGAGCAGTACTTC.

The chain recombines TRBV7-9 with TRBJ1-1, with D possibly matching TRBD1 (6 bases). Trimming shortened V by 1 base and J by 4 bases, and 10 bases separated the two germline ends. The CDR3 sequence is 14 residues long. From germline, CDR1 is SEHNR and CDR2 FQNEAQ (reference sequence). DNA for the CDR3: TGTGCCAGCAGCTTAGAGGGGGATGGCACTGAAGCTTTCTTT. Translated: CASSLEGDGTEAFF.

The chain couples TRBV5-6 to TRBJ2-7, with a weak D call TRBD2 (6 bases). The V end lost 4 bases, the J end lost 0 bases, and 14 bases lay between the germline ends. Germline V gene sequence: CDR1 SGHDT, CDR2 YYEEEE. The length of the CDR3 is 15 residues. CDR3 in amino acids: CASSPGPGVSYEQYF. In DNA, the CDR3 is TGTGCCAGCAGCCCCGGGCCGGGGGTCTCCTACGAGCAGTACTTC.

The V gene is TRBV2, the J gene TRBJ2-7; possibly TRBD1 or TRBD2 for D (5 bases each). CDR3 length equals 12 residues. Trimming left V 7 bases short and J 3 bases short, with 10 bases between. The germline CDR1 and CDR2 sequences are SNHLY and FYNNEI. The CDR3 DNA follows: TGTGCCAGCATTTGGGGGAACTACGAGCAGTACTTC. It specifies CASIWGNYEQYF.

The V and J genes are TRBV5-1 and TRBJ1-2; D gene uncertain. CDR1 SGHRS and CDR2 YFSETQ come from the germline V gene. V gave up 4 bases and J gave up 6 bases, with 19 bases separating them. The CDR3 sequence is 15 residues long. The DNA for the CDR3 is TGCGCCAGCAGCAACCAGCCCGAAACTCTTGATGGCTACACCTTC. It yields the protein CASSNQPETLDGYTF.

The chain carries TRBV15 and TRBJ1-3; D gene unclear. The CDR3 is 16 residues long. Germline CDR1 and CDR2: LNHNV and YYDKDF (reference sequence). Trimming removed 1 base at V and 2 bases at J, with 12 bases between. The CDR3 sequence is CATSRGAGTTGNTIYF. CDR3 coding DNA: TGTGCCACCAGCAGAGGGGCAGGCACCACTGGAAACACCATATATTTT.

The chain couples TRBV19 to TRBJ2-2; D is possibly TRBD2 (5 bases). CDR1 is LNHDA and CDR2 is SQIVND in the germline V gene (reference sequence). This CDR3 has 14 amino acids. Trimming took off 5 bases at V and 1 base at J, with 8 bases between the two ends. The CDR3 spells CASSVGLNTGELFF. In DNA, the CDR3 is TGTGCCAGTAGTGTCGGACTGAACACCGGGGAGCTGTTTTTT.

This clone occurred once. The chain couples TRBV28 to TRBJ2-1; 9 bases align to TRBD2. The junction had 8 bases not matched to a gene; V was cut back by 3 bases and J by 8 bases. The CDR3 is 15 residues long. CDR1 MDHEN and CDR2 SYDVKM come from the germline V gene. CDR3 DNA: TGTGCCAGCAGTTTGTCAGCGGGGGGCGTGGATGAGCAGTTCTTC. Amino acids: CASSLSAGGVDEQFF.

For this clone: The same CDR3 can be traced to other DNA sequences in this sample. V and J are TRBV5-1 and TRBJ2-2; no clear D. The CDR3 is 12 amino acids. The V end lost 0 bases, the J end lost 7 bases, and 4 bases lay between the germline ends. Looked up from germline, CDR1 is SGHRS and CDR2 is YFSETQ. CDR3: CASSLVGGELFF. The CDR3 nucleotides read TGCGCCAGCAGCTTGGTTGGCGGGGAGCTGTTTTTT.

J is TRBJ2-2 and V is TRBV9, with D possibly TRBD1 on 5 matching bases. Germline V CDR1 and CDR2: SGDLS, YYNGEE. Trimming pared 7 bases from V and 4 bases from J, leaving 14 bases between. The CDR3 runs to 14 residues. The CDR3 loop reads CASQGRVSTGELFF. CDR3 sequence (DNA): TGTGCCAGCCAGGGCAGGGTCTCCACCGGGGAGCTGTTTTTT.

The CDR3 nucleotides read TGTGCCACCAGGGGCGGGGAGTCTGTCTACGAGCAGTACTTC. Translated, it gives CATRGGESVYEQYF. V is TRBV15 and J is TRBJ2-7; weak D call: TRBD2 (6 bases). The CDR3 is 14 amino acids. The V gene lost 6 bases and the J gene lost 3 bases, with 15 bases spanning the gap. Germline V gene data show CDR1 as LNHNV and CDR2 as YYDKDF (reference sequence).

A note on this clone: Other DNA variants within this sample encode the same CDR3. This chain links TRBV2 with TRBJ2-3, with TRBD2 matching 8 bases. The germline V gene encodes CDR1 SNHLY and CDR2 FYNNEI. V trimming: 4 bases; J trimming: 2 bases; junction bases outside the gene matches: 5. The CDR3 is made up of 15 amino acids. The CDR3 loop reads CASSGTSGATDTQYF. DNA for the CDR3: TGTGCCAGCAGTGGTACTAGCGGTGCCACAGATACGCAGTATTTT.

This clone has just one count. V usage is TRBV15 and J usage is TRBJ1-4; 10 bases are shared with TRBD1. The CDR3 sequence is 19 residues long. Looked up from germline, CDR1 is LNHNV and CDR2 is YYDKDF (reference sequence). V gave up 4 bases and J gave up 2 bases; unmatched junction bases: 13. CDR3 loop: CATSTTSGTGVGTNEKLFF. The CDR3 region has the DNA TGTGCCACCAGCACAACTTCCGGGACAGGGGTAGGTACTAATGAAAAACTGTTTTTT.

CDR3 in DNA: TGTGCCAGCAGTTTAAGTTCGGGAGAGTGGGGGAACGAGCAGTACTTC. Translated: CASSLSSGEWGNEQYF. The chain uses TRBV27 and TRBJ2-7; a possible D gene is TRBD2 (6 bases). The CDR3 length is 16 residues. V gave up 2 bases and J gave up 5 bases, with 19 bases separating them. Per the germline V gene, CDR1 is MNHEY and CDR2 is SMNVEV (reference sequence).

The J gene is TRBJ1-1, the V gene TRBV7-9; possible D gene TRBD1, 6 bases. Germline V gene sequence: CDR1 SEHNR, CDR2 FQNEAQ (reference sequence). This CDR3 region has 16 residues. Trimming shortened V by 1 base and J by 5 bases, and 17 bases separated the two germline ends. CDR3 DNA sequence: TGTGCCAGCAGCTTAGGTGAGGTGAGGAGGGGGACTGAAGCTTTCTTT. It translates to CASSLGEVRRGTEAFF.

On this clone itself: One junction end disagrees with the germline gene, perhaps due to a read error. The chain joins TRBV7-3 to TRBJ2-7, with D hard to call. The CDR3 length is 11 residues. The germline V gene has CDR1 SGHTA and CDR2 FQGTGA. CDR3 in amino acids: CASSLMGPLHF. The CDR3 DNA reads as TGTGCCAGCAGCTTAATGGGTCCCTTGCACTTC.

The chain combines TRBV19 with TRBJ2-1; 9 positions agree with TRBD2. This CDR3 has 15 amino acids. The V segment lost 5 bases and the J segment 7 bases; nucleotides outside the gene matches: 9. Germline V gives CDR1 LNHDA, CDR2 SQIVND (reference sequence). CDR3 bases: TGTGCCAGTAGTGCCTTAGCGGGAGTGGGGAATGAGCAGTTCTTC. Translating gives CASSALAGVGNEQFF.

The chain uses TRBV9 and TRBJ2-1, with TRBD2 matching over 12 bases. The CDR3 covers 14 residues. Germline V gives CDR1 SGDLS, CDR2 YYNGEE. V gave up 8 bases and J gave up 6 bases; unmatched junction bases: 6. DNA for the CDR3: TGTGCCAGTAACCCGGGACTAGCGGGCAATGAGCAGTTCTTC. This codes for CASNPGLAGNEQFF.

As for this clone: The same CDR3 can be traced to other DNA sequences in this sample. This chain uses TRBV5-4 with TRBJ2-3; D not certain. V lost 2 bases, J lost 0 bases, and 4 bases lay in between. CDR1 SGHNT and CDR2 YYREEE come from the germline V gene (reference sequence). The CDR3 has 13 amino acids. The CDR3, as DNA: TGTGCCAGCAGCTTCGGCAGCACAGATACGCAGTATTTT. Translation gives CASSFGSTDTQYF.

This clone appeared once. The chain couples TRBV7-4 to TRBJ2-1; 9 bases agree with TRBD2. With V trimmed by 4 bases and J by 7 bases, 8 bases remained unmatched. The CDR3 has 15 amino acids. Per germline, CDR1 SGHVT and CDR2 SQSDAQ. As DNA, the CDR3 is TGTGCCAGCAGCTCTAGCGGGATCCAGTATAATGAGCAGTTCTTC. Residues: CASSSSGIQYNEQFF.

As DNA, the CDR3 is TGTGCCAGCAGTTATGTTCAGGGGGCGTATGAAGCTTTCTTT. Its translation: CASSYVQGAYEAFF. This chain joins TRBV6-5 and TRBJ1-1; 8 nucleotides line up with TRBD1. CDR3 length equals 14 residues. J gave up 7 bases and V 3 bases, and 7 bases lay outside the gene matches. The germline V gene has CDR1 MNHEY and CDR2 SVGAGI.

This clone was seen more than once but under ten times. The chain combines TRBV28 with TRBJ1-3; 9 bases are a match to TRBD1. There are 13 residues in the CDR3. CDR1 and CDR2 from the germline V gene are MDHEN and SYDVKM. Losses at the gene ends were 8 bases for V and 2 bases for J; bases not matched to a gene: 1. CDR3 loop: CASWDRAGNTIYF. The CDR3 coding sequence is TGTGCCAGCTGGGACAGGGCTGGAAACACCATATATTTT.

J is TRBJ1-1 and V is TRBV11-2; no clear D gene. Germline V lookup: CDR1 SGHAT, CDR2 FQNNGV. The CDR3 runs to 14 residues. The V and J ends lost 4 bases and 4 bases respectively, with 13 bases between them. CDR3 nucleotide sequence: TGTGCCAGCAGCTCCCAGACTTTCGGCACTGAAGCTTTCTTT. It codes for CASSSQTFGTEAFF.